The 25 T cell receptor beta chains presented below share a single source sample, sequenced in a study of a mutant IDH1 vaccine in newly diagnosed glioma. Their cognate antigens are unknown. Profiled with immunoSEQ multiplex PCR; TCRdb holds only in-frame clones, not every one. Of 65,000 to 85,000 clones listed, approximately 86% are singletons. Time point specified: week 35, safety follow-up. The investigators gave 300 ug of mutant IDH1 20-mer peptide in each vaccine dose, together with topical imiquimod. Specimen: PBMCs, collected from a glioma patient whose treatment included an IDH1 peptide vaccine. Source of these receptors: a man aged 25 to 45 with glioma.

CDR3: CASTLMGNYNEQFF. In DNA, the CDR3 is TGTGCCAGCACCCTAATGGGAAACTACAATGAGCAGTTCTTC. The chain couples TRBV27 to TRBJ2-1, with no clear D. Trimming pared 7 bases from V and 3 bases from J, leaving 13 bases between. Germline lookup yields CDR1 MNHEY and CDR2 SMNVEV (reference sequence). This CDR3 is built from 14 residues.

This clone was counted only a few times. The chain has TRBV2 and TRBJ1-1; maybe TRBD1 (6 bases). Germline V lookup: CDR1 SNHLY, CDR2 FYNNEI. This CDR3 has 15 amino acids. V was pared by 5 bases and J by 4 bases, with 17 bases between. CDR3: CASSYQGIEGTEAFF. The CDR3 DNA sequence: TGTGCCAGCAGTTATCAGGGGATCGAGGGCACTGAAGCTTTCTTT. Based on the CDR3 plus reference TRBV2 and TRBJ1-1, the full variable domain is EPEVTQTPSHQVTQMGQEVILRCVPISNHLYFYWYRQILGQKVEFLVSFYNNEISEKSEIFDDQFSVERPDGSNFTLKIRSTKLEDSAMYFCASSYQGIEGTEAFFGQGTRLTVV.

The J gene is TRBJ2-6, the V gene TRBV19; no clear D gene. Between the trimmed V and J ends, which lost 6 bases and 4 bases, there was a span of 16 bases. CDR1 is LNHDA, CDR2 SQIVND, per germline (reference sequence). The CDR3 spans 16 residues. The CDR3, as DNA: TGTGCCAGTAGGATTGGACCCTCCGCCGGGGCCAACGTCCTGACTTTC. Translated: CASRIGPSAGANVLTF.

V is TRBV6-1 and J is TRBJ2-5; D is uncertain. The better agreement between TRBJ2-7 and the DNA end casts doubt on the J call. The CDR3 loop spans 16 amino acids. Looked up from germline, CDR1 is MNHNS and CDR2 is SASEGT. The CDR3 DNA reads TGTGCCAGCAGTGAAGCGCTTAGGGCGGTTCCCTACGAGCAGTACTTC. Its translation is CASSEALRAVPYEQYF.

The chain links TRBV6-4 to TRBJ2-3, with unresolved D. V was clipped by 4 bases and J by 0 bases, with 11 bases between them. This CDR3 comprises 15 residues. Germline CDR1 reads MRHNA; CDR2 reads SNTAGT. The CDR3 loop is CASSATAGSTDTQYF. CDR3 DNA sequence: TGTGCCAGCAGTGCGACGGCAGGAAGCACAGATACGCAGTATTTT.

This clone was detected only once. This chain connects TRBV27 to TRBJ2-7, with 10 bases lining up with TRBD2. The CDR3 runs to 15 residues. The trim removed 6 bases at V and 3 bases at J, leaving 8 bases unmatched. CDR1 and CDR2 (germline): MNHEY, SMNVEV (reference sequence). CDR3 coding DNA: TGTGCCAGCAGGATAATAGCGGGAGGCCTCTACGAGCAGTACTTC. As protein: CASRIIAGGLYEQYF.

V and J are TRBV15 and TRBJ1-4; 9 bases align to TRBD1. The V segment lost 2 bases and the J segment 2 bases; nucleotides outside the gene matches: 12. The CDR3 runs 19 residues. Germline V CDR1 and CDR2: LNHNV, YYDKDF (reference sequence). The CDR3 sequence: CATSRPFWDRDWTNEKLFF. CDR3 nucleotides: TGTGCCACCAGCAGACCATTTTGGGACAGGGATTGGACTAATGAAAAACTGTTTTTT. Using reference TRBV15 and TRBJ1-4 for the parts outside the CDR3, the full variable domain is DAMVIQNPRYQVTQFGKPVTLSCSQTLNHNVMYWYQQKSSQAPKLLFHYYDKDFNNEADTPDNFQSRRPNTSFCFLDIRSPGLGDTAMYLCATSRPFWDRDWTNEKLFFGSGTQLSVL.

The chain couples TRBV7-3 to TRBJ2-3; no firm D call. Per the germline V gene, CDR1 is SGHTA and CDR2 is FQGTGA. With 0 bases removed from V and 2 bases from J, the gap between germline ends came to 9 bases. The CDR3 is 15 residues long. The CDR3 DNA reads as TGTGCCAGCAGCTTAACGGGGTCCCCCACAGATACGCAGTATTTT. It is translated as CASSLTGSPTDTQYF.

This clone was seen only a few times. CDR3 amino acids: CASSKRRLYGYTF. CDR3 nucleotide sequence: TGTGCCAGCAGTAAAAGACGGCTCTATGGCTACACCTTC. V is TRBV5-6 and J is TRBJ1-2; D is ambiguous. The germline gives CDR1 SGHDT, CDR2 YYEEEE. Trimming cost V 5 bases and J 4 bases, with 12 bases left between them. CDR3 length: 13 residues. The full variable domain, completed using reference TRBV5-6 and TRBJ1-2, is DAGVTQSPTHLIKTRGQQVTLRCSPKSGHDTVSWYQQALGQGPQFIFQYYEEEERQRGNFPDRFSGHQFPNYSSELNVNALLLGDSALYLCASSKRRLYGYTFGSGTRLTVV.

The chain employs TRBV9 and TRBJ1-2, with TRBD1 matching over 8 bases. This CDR3 region has 15 residues. Unmatched junction bases numbered 8, after V lost 3 bases and J lost 4 bases. CDR1 and CDR2 (germline): SGDLS, YYNGEE. The CDR3 DNA follows: TGTGCCAGCAGCGCAAGGTCCCAGGGGGCCTATGGCTACACCTTC. Translating gives CASSARSQGAYGYTF.

The V and J genes are TRBV27 and TRBJ2-7, with a weak D call TRBD2 (6 bases). Germline CDR1 and CDR2: MNHEY and SMNVEV (reference sequence). The CDR3 runs 10 residues. V was pared by 8 bases and J by 7 bases, with 9 bases between. The chain's CDR3 is CASGAGEQYF. CDR3 coding DNA: TGTGCCAGCGGTGCGGGAGAGCAGTACTTC.

This chain uses TRBV28 with TRBJ1-1; D gene ambiguous. The V and J ends lost 2 bases and 6 bases respectively, with 10 bases between them. Germline lookup yields CDR1 MDHEN and CDR2 SYDVKM. The CDR3 is 13 amino acids. Here the CDR3 DNA reads TGTGCCAGCAGTTTAACTAGTAGGTCTGAAGCTTTCTTT. Its protein product is CASSLTSRSEAFF.

This clone was seen a single time. This chain links TRBV19 with TRBJ2-3; TRBD2 matches at 8 bases. This CDR3 spans 10 amino acids. Trimming took 10 bases from V and 6 from J; bases not matched to a gene: 0. Germline V lookup: CDR1 LNHDA, CDR2 SQIVND (reference sequence). The CDR3 loop reads CATGGDTQYF. The CDR3 DNA follows: TGTGCCACGGGAGGGGATACGCAGTATTTT.

The gene calls are TRBV10-3 and TRBJ2-7; either TRBD1 or TRBD2 may fit D (6 bases each). The CDR3 sequence is 15 residues long. Looked up from germline, CDR1 is ENHRY and CDR2 is SYGVKD. Between the trimmed V and J ends, which lost 3 bases and 0 bases, there was a span of 12 bases. The CDR3 coding sequence is TGTGCCATCAGTGAATGGGGGGACAACTCCTACGAGCAGTACTTC. Amino acid sequence: CAISEWGDNSYEQYF.

The genes are TRBV14 and TRBJ1-1; 11 bases are shared with TRBD1. Germline-derived CDR1 and CDR2 are SGHDN and FVKESK. CDR3 length: 13 amino acids. V shed 5 bases and J 10 bases; nucleotides not matched to a gene: 6. CDR3 coding DNA: TGTGCCAGCAGCGCAGCCGGGACAGGGGGAGCTTTCTTT. Translation gives CASSAAGTGGAFF.

This rearrangement joins TRBV7-2 to TRBJ1-3; tentatively, D is TRBD1 (5 bases). V was trimmed by 7 bases and J by 5 bases, leaving 18 bases between them. The CDR3 extends over 15 amino acids. Per germline, CDR1 SGHTA and CDR2 FQGNSA. This CDR3 is CASTPGRDRRNTIYF. In nucleotides, the CDR3 is TGTGCCAGCACCCCGGGCCGGGACCGGAGAAACACCATATATTTT.

Here the CDR3 DNA reads TGTGCCACCAGCAGAGATAGGTACGAGCAGTACTTC. Its protein product is CATSRDRYEQYF. This sequence joins TRBV15 and TRBJ2-7, with D unresolved. CDR1 and CDR2 (germline): LNHNV, YYDKDF (reference sequence). The germline V and J ends were trimmed by 0 bases and 4 bases, with 4 bases remaining between them. The CDR3 consists of 12 residues.

CDR3 sequence reads: CASSQVVEGYLSNQPQHF. The CDR3 nucleotides are TGTGCCAGCAGCCAAGTTGTAGAAGGTTACCTTAGCAATCAGCCCCAGCATTTT. The chain employs TRBV4-2 and TRBJ1-5; D gene unclear. The CDR3 has 18 amino acids. Germline V gene sequence: CDR1 LGHNA, CDR2 YNFKEQ. V dropped 1 base and J dropped 0 bases, with 16 bases sitting between them.

The J gene is TRBJ1-2, the V gene TRBV25-1; 10 nucleotides line up with TRBD1. V gave up 6 bases and J gave up 8 bases; unmatched junction bases: 9. The CDR3 runs 14 residues. Germline lookup yields CDR1 MGHDK and CDR2 SYGVNS. The CDR3: CASRDDRGREGYTF. In nucleotides, the CDR3 is TGTGCCAGCAGAGACGACAGGGGGCGAGAAGGCTACACCTTC.

This clone has more than one count but fewer than ten. This sequence joins TRBV30 and TRBJ1-5; D gene uncertain. Germline-derived CDR1 and CDR2 are GTSNPN and SVGIG (reference sequence). The germline V and J ends were trimmed by 2 bases and 0 bases, with 5 bases remaining between them. The CDR3 is 13 residues long. CDR3 protein: CAWSLGSNQPQHF. CDR3 sequence (DNA): TGTGCCTGGAGTCTTGGTAGCAATCAGCCCCAGCATTTT.

The rearrangement joins TRBV5-6 to TRBJ1-3, with a possible D match to TRBD1 (6 bases). Germline values: CDR1 SGHDT, CDR2 YYEEEE. V lost 0 bases to trimming and J lost 2 bases, with 6 bases between them. The CDR3 length is 14 residues. CDR3 region: CASSLAGAGNTIYF. The CDR3 DNA follows: TGTGCCAGCAGCTTGGCAGGGGCTGGAAACACCATATATTTT.

V is TRBV5-6 and J is TRBJ1-6, with TRBD1 identical over 7 bases. This CDR3 is built from 15 residues. Trimming cost V 3 bases and J 10 bases; bases outside gene matches: 10. Germline CDR1 reads SGHDT; CDR2 reads YYEEEE. CDR3: CASSSAGTAGSPLHF. CDR3 coding DNA: TGTGCCAGCAGCTCAGCCGGGACAGCCGGATCACCCCTCCACTTT.

The chain combines TRBV21-1 with TRBJ2-1; the D call in the table, TRBD1, was not verified against the DNA. TRBV21-1 is described as a pseudogene. CDR3 length equals 16 residues. CDR3 residues: CASLPEPPGGRNEQFF. CDR3 coding DNA: TGTGCCAGCCTACCCGAACCGCCAGGGGGCCGCAATGAGCAGTTCTTC.

The CDR3 here is CASRDRGRDEKLFF. For the CDR3, the DNA is TGTGCCAGCAGGGACAGGGGGAGAGATGAAAAACTGTTTTTT. V is TRBV7-2 and J is TRBJ1-4, with TRBD1 identical over 10 bases. Trimming cost V 6 bases and J 6 bases; bases outside gene matches: 4. CDR3 size: 14 residues. Looked up from germline, CDR1 is SGHTA and CDR2 is FQGNSA.

J is TRBJ2-7 and V is TRBV28, with 7 bases fitting TRBD2. This CDR3 has 16 residues. J gave up 2 bases and V 0 bases, and 7 bases lay outside the gene matches. The germline gives CDR1 MDHEN, CDR2 SYDVKM. The CDR3 sequence: CASSLWGGRLAYEQYF. The CDR3 region has the DNA TGTGCCAGCAGTTTATGGGGCGGGAGATTAGCCTACGAGCAGTACTTC.